The next 16 T cell receptor beta chains were all read from a single sample in a study of cytomegalovirus exposure and HLA in healthy donors. Primers for the PCR totalled 60 Vbeta and 13 Jbeta. Generated by immunoSEQ multiplex PCR, the TCRdb table keeps only in-frame clones and is missing some. The sample records around 150,000 clones, 70% to 80% being singletons. The sample consisted of PBMCs. The source is a male donor in good health and CMV-seronegative.

In its sample, this clone was seen once. V gene TRBV25-1 combines with J gene TRBJ1-3; weak D call: TRBD1 (5 bases). V lost 1 base and J lost 4, with 11 bases in between. Germline CDR1 and CDR2: MGHDK and SYGVNS. The length of the CDR3 is 15 residues. The CDR3 sequence is CASSELGGAGNTIYF. CDR3 DNA sequence: TGTGCCAGCAGTGAATTAGGAGGGGCCGGAAACACCATATATTTT.

The chain recombines TRBV5-6 with TRBJ1-6; D is possibly TRBD1 (6 bases). The germline V gene encodes CDR1 SGHDT and CDR2 YYEEEE. The CDR3 is 19 amino acids. V lost 4 bases to trimming and J lost 0 bases, with 20 bases between them. CDR3 region: CASSLMRTAKSSYNSPLHF. The CDR3 DNA reads as TGTGCCAGCAGCCTGATGCGGACAGCTAAAAGCTCCTATAATTCACCCCTCCACTTT. The full variable domain, with the rest looked up from reference TRBV5-6 and TRBJ1-6, is DAGVTQSPTHLIKTRGQQVTLRCSPKSGHDTVSWYQQALGQGPQFIFQYYEEEERQRGNFPDRFSGHQFPNYSSELNVNALLLGDSALYLCASSLMRTAKSSYNSPLHFGNGTRLTVT.

The V and J genes are TRBV19 and TRBJ2-1, with D perhaps matching TRBD2 (6 bases). The CDR3 covers 14 residues. With 5 bases removed from V and 12 bases from J, the gap between germline ends came to 20 bases. The germline V gene has CDR1 LNHDA and CDR2 SQIVND (reference sequence). The CDR3 is CASSWEVGFRGQFF. The CDR3 coding sequence is TGTGCCAGTAGTTGGGAGGTGGGTTTTCGGGGGCAGTTCTTC. Full variable domain (remainder filled in from reference TRBV19 and TRBJ2-1): DGGITQSPKYLFRKEGQNVTLSCEQNLNHDAMYWYRQDPGQGLRLIYYSQIVNDFQKGDIAEGYSVSREKKESFPLTVTSAQKNPTAFYLCASSWEVGFRGQFFGPGTRLTVL.

The chain is built from TRBV2 and TRBJ1-2; D gene unclear. Deletions cut 7 bases from V and 8 bases from J, with 17 bases between. Germline assignment: CDR1 SNHLY and CDR2 FYNNEI. CDR3 length: 13 amino acids. The CDR3 nucleotides read TGTGCCAGCAACCCATTTCTCTTCGAGGGCTACACCTTC. Protein: CASNPFLFEGYTF.

The chain recombines TRBV6-1 with TRBJ1-2, with TRBD1 matching over 8 bases. The V and J ends lost 7 bases and 10 bases, in that order; junction bases with no gene match: 8. The germline V gene has CDR1 MNHNS and CDR2 SASEGT. The CDR3 is 12 residues long. The CDR3 bases are TGTGCCAGCATCGAGGACAGGGCCATCTACACCTTC. Its translation is CASIEDRAIYTF.

The chain joins TRBV7-2 to TRBJ2-3, with D perhaps matching TRBD2 (5 bases). The CDR3 is 15 amino acids. V was trimmed by 1 base and J by 3 bases, leaving 11 bases between them. Looked up from germline, CDR1 is SGHTA and CDR2 is FQGNSA. DNA for the CDR3: TGTGCCAGCAGCTTAGGACTTCGGAGGACAGATACGCAGTATTTT. Protein product: CASSLGLRRTDTQYF.

The J gene is TRBJ1-2, the V gene TRBV13, with TRBD1 identical over 9 bases. V was pared by 0 bases and J by 6 bases, with 8 bases of the junction left unmatched. Germline V gene data show CDR1 as PRHDT and CDR2 as FYEKMQ (reference sequence). The CDR3 loop spans 16 amino acids. CDR3: CASSLGGDRVENGYTF. CDR3 nucleotide sequence: TGTGCCAGCAGCTTAGGTGGGGACAGGGTCGAAAATGGCTACACCTTC.

This chain joins TRBV11-2 and TRBJ2-2; D is perhaps TRBD2 (5 bases). CDR1 SGHAT and CDR2 FQNNGV come from the germline V gene. V dropped 4 bases and J dropped 3 bases, with 18 bases sitting between them. The CDR3 extends over 17 amino acids. CDR3 DNA: TGTGCCAGCAGCTCGCCCTCCGAGGGTGCCTACACCGGGGAGCTGTTTTTT. Its translation is CASSSPSEGAYTGELFF.

This chain joins TRBV14 and TRBJ2-5; perhaps TRBD1 as D (6 bases). The CDR3 totals 13 residues. V was pared by 4 bases and J by 9 bases, with 15 bases between. Germline V gene sequence: CDR1 SGHDN, CDR2 FVKESK. The CDR3 DNA is TGTGCCAGCAGCCCACGGCTATCAGGGGCCCAGTACTTC. This codes for CASSPRLSGAQYF.

This clone was detected only a few times. The CDR3 loop reads CASRTTVTDYTF. The CDR3 bases are TGTGCCAGCAGAACGACAGTGACGGACTACACCTTC. V usage is TRBV2 and J usage is TRBJ1-2, with D tentatively TRBD1 (5 bases). There are 12 residues in the CDR3. Trimming removed 6 bases from V and 10 bases from J, with 15 bases in between. Germline CDR1 is SNHLY and CDR2 is FYNNEI. Using reference TRBV2 and TRBJ1-2 for the parts outside the CDR3, the full variable domain is EPEVTQTPSHQVTQMGQEVILRCVPISNHLYFYWYRQILGQKVEFLVSFYNNEISEKSEIFDDQFSVERPDGSNFTLKIRSTKLEDSAMYFCASRTTVTDYTFGSGTRLTVV.

The chain joins TRBV2 to TRBJ2-7; 10 positions agree with TRBD2. The V gene's germline CDR1 is SNHLY and CDR2 FYNNEI. The CDR3 contains 15 residues. V trimming: 6 bases; J trimming: 0 bases; junction bases outside the gene matches: 5. In DNA, the CDR3 is TGTGCCAGCAGCCTTCTAGCGGGGGCCTCCTACGAGCAGTACTTC. Residues: CASSLLAGASYEQYF. The full variable domain, completed using reference TRBV2 and TRBJ2-7, is EPEVTQTPSHQVTQMGQEVILRCVPISNHLYFYWYRQILGQKVEFLVSFYNNEISEKSEIFDDQFSVERPDGSNFTLKIRSTKLEDSAMYFCASSLLAGASYEQYFGPGTRLTVT.

The rearrangement joins TRBV7-3 to TRBJ2-1; the match to TRBD1 covers 7 bases. The ends lost 4 bases at V and 2 bases at J; junction bases unmatched: 8. The germline V gene encodes CDR1 SGHTA and CDR2 FQGTGA. CDR3 size: 16 residues. Here the CDR3 reads CASSYDSGGAYNEQFF. The CDR3 DNA sequence: TGTGCCAGCAGCTATGACTCAGGGGGAGCCTACAATGAGCAGTTCTTC.

The chain uses TRBV6-4 and TRBJ1-5; 10 bases fit TRBD1. V was clipped by 7 bases and J by 3 bases; unmatched bases: 6. Germline CDR1 and CDR2: MRHNA and SNTAGT. This CDR3 has 15 residues. The CDR3 coding sequence is TGTGCCAGCATACTCGGACAGGGGGACAATCAGCCCCAGCATTTT. It encodes CASILGQGDNQPQHF.

The CDR3 DNA follows: TGTGCCAGCAGCCCCTCCTGGACAGACAATGAAAAACTGTTTTTT. It codes for CASSPSWTDNEKLFF. The chain has TRBV4-2 and TRBJ1-4, with D perhaps matching TRBD1 (6 bases). The CDR3 is 15 residues long. Germline values: CDR1 LGHNA, CDR2 YNFKEQ. V shed 4 bases and J shed 5 bases, with 14 bases lying between them.

The V and J genes are TRBV6-1 and TRBJ1-1, with 8 bases matching TRBD1. Per the germline V gene, CDR1 is MNHNS and CDR2 is SASEGT. The CDR3 totals 14 residues. Trimming removed 3 bases from V and 5 bases from J; junction bases left unmatched: 5. The CDR3 sequence: CASSDHRGKTEAFF. The CDR3 region has the DNA TGTGCCAGCAGTGATCACAGGGGGAAAACTGAAGCTTTCTTT.

The chain is built from TRBV29-1 and TRBJ2-2; tentatively, D is TRBD1 (6 bases). Per germline, CDR1 SQVTM and CDR2 ANQGSEA. This CDR3 spans 14 amino acids. Between the trimmed V and J ends, which lost 7 bases and 3 bases, there was a span of 15 bases. Here the CDR3 DNA reads TGCAGCGGTATGGGACAAGGGGACACCGGGGAGCTGTTTTTT. Encoded protein: CSGMGQGDTGELFF.